Listed below are T cell receptor beta chains from one sample, sequenced in a study of T-cell memory formation after mild COVID-19. TCRdb reprocessed the 5' RACE reads with MiXCR, giving one entry per CDR3 protein. The table shows more than 450,000 distinct CDR3 sequences, with approximately 19% occurring only once. Sequenced input: PBMCs or a T cell subset sorted from them (not recorded which). These receptors came from an adult woman who had mild COVID-19 (a few samples of this study predate the infection). Cell type and time point are not known. CDR3s include the opening cysteine and the closing phenylalanine or tryptophan. A D gene is named only where the DNA matches it firmly. Clone size, where shown, is once, few, many, or a class for clones that have expanded.

clone_size j_call v_call d_call cdr3_nt cdr3_aa
few TRBJ2-6 TRBV20-1 TRBD2 TGCAGTGCTACCACTCAGGGATCTAGCGGGAGCTGGAACTCTGGGGCCAACGTCCTGACTTTC CSATTQGSSGSWNSGANVLTF
few TRBJ1-1 TRBV18 TRBD1 TGTGCCAGCTCACCACGGACAGGGTCGGAAGCTTTCTTT CASSPRTGSEAFF
few TRBJ1-1 TRBV20-1 . TGCAGTGCTAGAGGCGAGAATGAAGCTTTCTTT CSARGENEAFF
few TRBJ2-7 TRBV2 . TGTGCCAGCAGCGTGGGACAAATGTCCGAGCAGTACTTC CASSVGQMSEQYF
. TRBJ2-2 TRBV5-1 . TGCGCCAGCAGCTTGGATGACAGGAACACCGGGGAGCTGTTTTTT CASSLDDRNTGELFF
. TRBJ2-3 TRBV18 TRBD2 TGTGCCAGCTCACCCTGGACTAGCGGGAGAATAGATACGCAGTATTTT CASSPWTSGRIDTQYF
. TRBJ2-1 TRBV20-1 . TGCAGTGGATGGTGGGGCTTAGAGCAGTTCTTC CSGWWGLEQFF
. TRBJ2-7 TRBV15 TRBD2 TGTGCCACCAGCAGAAATCGGGAGGGGGCCTACGAGCAGTACTTC CATSRNREGAYEQYF
. TRBJ2-7 TRBV20-1 . TGCAGTGCTAGTCAGTCAGGGTCGGAGCAGTACTTC CSASQSGSEQYF
few TRBJ1-1 TRBV6-5 . TGTGCCAGCAGTTACTCGAAGGGGAGCACTGAAGCTTTCTTT CASSYSKGSTEAFF
. TRBJ2-7 TRBV5-1 . TGCGCCAGCCGCCAACTGACGGACGGAAACTACGAGCAGTACTTC CASRQLTDGNYEQYF
few TRBJ2-7 TRBV11-2 TRBD2 TGTGCCAGCAGCCCGAGGACTAGCGGGAGGGCAAGGGACGAGCAGTACTTC CASSPRTSGRARDEQYF
. TRBJ2-2 TRBV2 . TGTGCCAGCAACCTGAGGGGAGCACAGGCGAACACCGGGGAGCTGTTTTTT CASNLRGAQANTGELFF
. TRBJ1-1 TRBV6-5 TRBD1 TGTGCCAGCACCATTCAGGGGGCCCTAGGCACTGAAGCTTTCTTT CASTIQGALGTEAFF
many TRBJ2-1 TRBV20-1 . TGCAGTGCTAGAGCGGGGGAAACCTACAATGAGCAGTTCTTC CSARAGETYNEQFF
few TRBJ2-3 TRBV2 . TGTGCCAGCAGTGACTGGGGCGTGGGGAGGAGCACAGATACGCAGTATTTT CASSDWGVGRSTDTQYF
few TRBJ2-2 TRBV24-1 . TGTGCCACCAGTGCGACGCAGGGGTACACCGGGGAGCTGTTTTTT CATSATQGYTGELFF
. TRBJ2-5 TRBV12-3/TRBV12-4 . TGTGCCAGCAGTTTGTGGGGGTCCGGGGAAAACGGACAGACCCAGTACTTC CASSLWGSGENGQTQYF
. TRBJ2-3 TRBV7-8 TRBD1 TGTGCCAGCAGCACACAGGGGGCCTACTCATTTAGCACAGATACGCAGTATTTT CASSTQGAYSFSTDTQYF
. TRBJ1-1 TRBV18 . TGTGCCAGCTCACCCTTCCGTGACACTGAAGCTTTCTTT CASSPFRDTEAFF
few TRBJ1-4 TRBV23-1 . TGCGCCAGCAGTCAAGTTAAGGGGAAGTGGGAAAAACTGTTTTTT CASSQVKGKWEKLFF
. TRBJ2-3 TRBV7-3 TRBD1 TGTGCCAGCAGTCTAAGGTCTACAGGGGTTAGCACAGATACGCAGTATTTT CASSLRSTGVSTDTQYF
. TRBJ2-7 TRBV6-5 TRBD2 TGTGCCAGCAGGCCGGGGGGGGTTAGCTCCTACGAGCAGTACTTC CASRPGGVSSYEQYF
. TRBJ2-7 TRBV30 TRBD1 TGTGCCTGGAGATCCAAGGACAGGGGCCTCGAGCAGTACTTC CAWRSKDRGLEQYF
. TRBJ1-2 TRBV6-2/TRBV6-3 . TGTGCCAGCCTCCGCCGGACTGTCGAAGGCTACACCTTC CASLRRTVEGYTF
few TRBJ1-1 TRBV7-9 . TGTGCCAGCAGCAATCCTCGAGGGGTGAACACTGAAGCTTTCTTT CASSNPRGVNTEAFF
. TRBJ2-5 TRBV7-2 . TGTGCCAGCAGCTTAGGTGGCTCGTCAGGGACCCAGTACTTC CASSLGGSSGTQYF
. TRBJ1-2 TRBV12-3/TRBV12-4 . TGTGCCAGCAGTTTACCCCCGGGACGGCCGAACTATGGCTACACCTTC CASSLPPGRPNYGYTF
. TRBJ2-5 TRBV29-1 . TGCAGCGCACGCCCTGGTCTGCCCTTTTCGGAGACCCAGTACTTC CSARPGLPFSETQYF
. TRBJ2-1 TRBV20-1 . TGCAGTGCTAGAGATTCGACTAGGATCGGTGAGCAGTTCTTC CSARDSTRIGEQFF
. TRBJ2-2 TRBV12-3/TRBV12-4 TRBD2 TGTGCCAGCAGCCCTACTAGCGGGAGCCCCACCGGGGAGCTGTTTTTT CASSPTSGSPTGELFF
many TRBJ1-2 TRBV12-3/TRBV12-4 . TGTGCCAGCAGGACCCAGGGTTCCGGCTACACCTTC CASRTQGSGYTF
. TRBJ2-2 TRBV7-9 . TGTGCCAGCAGCCTCTCCTTCGGGGAGCTGTTTTTT CASSLSFGELFF
once TRBJ2-7 TRBV6-2/TRBV6-3 TRBD2 TGTGCCAGCAGTTCCTACCAGCGGGAGGTTGGCGAGCAGTACTTC CASSSYQREVGEQYF
. TRBJ2-7 TRBV9 . TGTGCCAGCAGCGTAGTGGATGGGGCGGGCGAGCAGTACTTC CASSVVDGAGEQYF
few TRBJ1-5 TRBV3-1 . TGTGCCAGCAGCCAAGAGGCGGTTAATCAGCCCCAGCATTTT CASSQEAVNQPQHF
. TRBJ2-1 TRBV5-1 . TGCGCCAGCAGCTTGTGGGACAATGAGCAGTTCTTC CASSLWDNEQFF
few TRBJ1-2 TRBV19 . TGTGCCAGTAGCCCGGACGCTACCACCTATGGCTACACCTTC CASSPDATTYGYTF
once TRBJ1-1 TRBV7-9 . TGTGCCAGCAGCTTTTACCAAACTTGTGAAGCTTTCTTT CASSFYQTCEAFF